A selection of T cell receptor beta chains follows, all from one sample in a study of T cells in tumors after PD-1 blockade. The method was immunoSEQ multiplex PCR; TCRdb's version includes in-frame clones alone and lacks a portion of them. The sample lists more than 50,000 clones, 74% occurring once. The sequences come from PBMCs, collected after anti-PD-1 treatment. These receptors were taken from a human donor with basal cell carcinoma. CDR3s include the opening cysteine and the closing phenylalanine or tryptophan. A D gene is named only where the DNA matches it firmly. For some rows the clone size is stated as once, few or many, or as a class when expanded; others skip it.

>NA|NA|TRBV27|TRBJ1-2
TGTGCCAGCAGTCCCGCGGGGTGGAATGGCTACACCTTC
CASSPAGWNGYTF
>NA|few|TRBV28|TRBJ2-7
TGTGCCAGCAGTTTATGGGGTACCTACGGTGGCGAGCAGTACTTC
CASSLWGTYGGEQYF
>NA|NA|TRBV11-3|TRBJ2-3
TGTGCCAGCAGCTTGACTTTTAGCACAGATACGCAGTATTTT
CASSLTFSTDTQYF
>NA|NA|TRBV19|TRBJ2-1
TGTGCCAGTATATCACAGGGAAGAAGGAATGAGCAGTTCTTC
CASISQGRRNEQFF
>NA|NA|TRBV3-1/TRBV3-2|TRBJ2-7
TGTGCCAGCAGCCAAGGCGACAGCTCCTACGAGCAGTACTTC
CASSQGDSSYEQYF
>TRBD2|NA|TRBV5-1|TRBJ2-1
TGCGCCAGCAGCTTCGGACTAGCGGGGGAGCTATACAATGAGCAGTTCTTC
CASSFGLAGELYNEQFF
>NA|NA|TRBV28|TRBJ2-5
TGTGCCAGCTCTACAGAGACCCAGTACTTC
CASSTETQYF
>NA|NA|TRBV4-1|TRBJ2-5
TGCGCCAGCAGCCAAGATGTAACAGCTCAAGAGACCCAGTACTTC
CASSQDVTAQETQYF
>NA|few|TRBV7-2|TRBJ1-1
TGTGCCAGCAGCTTAGTGGGGGGTGGTGAAGCTTTCTTT
CASSLVGGGEAFF
>NA|NA|TRBV19|TRBJ1-1
TGTGCCAGTAGTACCCCGGACAGCGTGAACACTGAAGCTTTCTTT
CASSTPDSVNTEAFF
>NA|NA|TRBV9|TRBJ2-2
TGTGCCACGGGAAGACGGGACACCGGGGAGCTGTTTTTT
CATGRRDTGELFF
>NA|NA|TRBV18|TRBJ1-4
TGTGCCAGCTCACTCGGTCAGAAGGCCGGACTGTTTTTT
CASSLGQKAGLFF
>TRBD1|NA|TRBV10-3|TRBJ2-6
TGTGCCATCAGTGCCACGGACAGGGGGCTTGGGGCCAACGTCCTGACTTTC
CAISATDRGLGANVLTF
>NA|few|TRBV6-5|TRBJ2-7
TGTGCCAGCAGGGGGGCCCCTAGCTACGAGCAGTACTTC
CASRGAPSYEQYF
>NA|NA|TRBV12-5|TRBJ1-3
TGTGCTAGTGGTTGGCAGGGTAGGGCCATATATTTT
CASGWQGRAIYF
>TRBD1|NA|TRBV7-9|TRBJ2-3
TGTGCCAGCAGCGGGGACAGAAGCACAGATACGCAGTATTTT
CASSGDRSTDTQYF
>TRBD2|NA|TRBV6-1|TRBJ2-2
TGTGCCAGCAGTGATCGGGGGGTTTCGAACACCGGGGAGCTGTTTTTT
CASSDRGVSNTGELFF
>NA|NA|TRBV27|TRBJ1-1
TGTGCCAGCAGTCACGAGGGGGGGACTGAAGCTTTCTTT
CASSHEGGTEAFF
>NA|NA|TRBV4-2|TRBJ2-5
TGTGCCAGCAGCCATCTAGTGGAGGAGACCCAGTACTTC
CASSHLVEETQYF
>NA|NA|TRBV5-6|TRBJ1-1
TGTGCCAGCAGCTTTAACCGGGGCTTAACTGAAGCTTTCTTT
CASSFNRGLTEAFF
>NA|few|TRBV6-6|TRBJ1-5
TGTGCCAGCAGTTACTGGGGATCAAGGGGCAATCAGCCCCAGCATTTT
CASSYWGSRGNQPQHF
>NA|few|TRBV4-1|TRBJ1-5
TGCGCCAGCAGCCAAGGTTTTAACAGGGAGAATCAGCCCCAGCATTTT
CASSQGFNRENQPQHF
>TRBD1|once|TRBV6-5|TRBJ2-7
TGTGCCAGCACCCAAGACAGGGGAAGGACCTACGAGCAGTACTTC
CASTQDRGRTYEQYF
>NA|NA|TRBV28|TRBJ1-5
TGTGCCAGCAGTACCCTCGGCAGGGGTGATCAGCCCCAGCATTTT
CASSTLGRGDQPQHF
>TRBD1|NA|TRBV29-1|TRBJ1-1
TGCAGCGTTGTCGGACAGGGGGCGGTAGGAGCTTTCTTT
CSVVGQGAVGAFF
>TRBD2|NA|TRBV7-2|TRBJ2-1
TGTGCCAGCAGAGAAAGGCCTAGCGGGGGAAACAATGAGCAGTTCTTC
CASRERPSGGNNEQFF
>TRBD2|NA|TRBV29-1|TRBJ2-3
TGCAGCGTTGAACGGGGGGTTGGCACAGATACGCAGTATTTT
CSVERGVGTDTQYF
>TRBD1|once|TRBV5-1|TRBJ2-1
TGCGCCAGCAGCGGTCGGACAGGGAGCTCCTACAATGAGCAGTTCTTC
CASSGRTGSSYNEQFF
>NA|NA|TRBV7-2|TRBJ2-3
TGTGCCAGCAGCTACCGTAGCCTGGATAATTCGGTATCCGATACGCAGTATTTT
CASSYRSLDNSVSDTQYF
>NA|once|TRBV5-1|TRBJ2-4
TGCGCCAGCAGCTTGGGCCGGGGGTGGAAAAACATTCAGTACTTC
CASSLGRGWKNIQYF
>TRBD2|NA|TRBV7-2|TRBJ2-3
TGTGCCAGCAGCCCGTCCGTCACAGCGGGGGCCCCCCGCACAGATACGCAGTATTTT
CASSPSVTAGAPRTDTQYF
>NA|few|TRBV6-5|TRBJ2-3
TGTGCCAGATTACGCGGGCGCACAGATACGCAGTATTTT
CARLRGRTDTQYF
>NA|NA|TRBV5-4|TRBJ2-5
TGTGCCAGCACCAGTGGGGGGGGCCTTAACCAAGAGACCCAGTACTTC
CASTSGGGLNQETQYF
>TRBD2|NA|TRBV7-9|TRBJ2-7
TGTGCCAGCAGGATGAGCGGGGGGCTGTACGAGCAGTACTTC
CASRMSGGLYEQYF
>NA|NA|TRBV18|TRBJ1-6
TGTGCCAGCTCTACGGAAGTTAGCTCCTATAATTCACCCCTCCACTTT
CASSTEVSSYNSPLHF
>NA|NA|TRBV30|TRBJ2-7
TGTGCCTGGAGTCGGTCAGTGGCCTACGAGCAGTACTTC
CAWSRSVAYEQYF
>NA|few|TRBV7-2|TRBJ1-1
TGTGCCAGCAGCTTAGGACAGTTCAACACTGAAGCTTTCTTT
CASSLGQFNTEAFF
>NA|NA|TRBV5-1|TRBJ1-1
TGCGCCAGCAGTTCCGCGGGGTCCCCCGAAGCTTTCTTT
CASSSAGSPEAFF
>NA|NA|TRBV5-4|TRBJ2-7
TGTGCCAGCAGCCTGAAGGGGGGGCACGGCTACGAGCAGTACTTC
CASSLKGGHGYEQYF
>NA|NA|TRBV2|TRBJ2-7
TGTGCCAGCAGGAGGGGGTACGAGCAGTACTTC
CASRRGYEQYF
>TRBD1|NA|TRBV20-1|TRBJ2-5
TGCAGTGCTAGTTATTGGCAGGGGGAAGAGACCCAGTACTTC
CSASYWQGEETQYF
>TRBD1|many|TRBV18|TRBJ1-5
TGTGCCAGCTCACCCGCGGACAGGGGGTCCCAGCATTTT
CASSPADRGSQHF
>NA|once|TRBV3-1/TRBV3-2|TRBJ2-1
TGTGCCAGCGGATTTCAGGGCTCTGAGCAGTTCTTC
CASGFQGSEQFF
>TRBD2|NA|TRBV5-5|TRBJ2-2
TGTGCCAGCAGCAGGGGACTAGCGGGGGGTTTGAACACCGGGGAGCTGTTTTTT
CASSRGLAGGLNTGELFF
>NA|NA|TRBV19|TRBJ1-1
TGTGCCAGCCGGGACAATGGTGACACTGAAGCTTTCTTT
CASRDNGDTEAFF
>NA|few|TRBV12-3/TRBV12-4|TRBJ2-5
TGTGCCAGCAGTTTAGGGGTTCAAGAGACCCAGTACTTC
CASSLGVQETQYF
>NA|NA|TRBV5-1|TRBJ1-1
TGCGCCAGCTCATCAGAGCAAACCGGCACTGAAGCTTTCTTT
CASSSEQTGTEAFF
>TRBD1|NA|TRBV10-3|TRBJ2-2
TGTGCCACCCTATTAGGGACAGCTTCCGGGGAGCTGTTTTTT
CATLLGTASGELFF
>TRBD2|NA|TRBV3-1/TRBV3-2|TRBJ2-2
TGTGCCAGCAGCCGGACTAGCGGGGGTTCCGGGGAGCTGTTTTTT
CASSRTSGGSGELFF